These 7 T cell receptor beta chains were all obtained from the same sample, sequenced in a study of T cell responses to AZD1222 COVID-19 vaccine. TCRdb's table, derived via immunoSEQ multiplex PCR, lists solely in-frame clones and lacks some. The top ten clones hold over 0.7% of a sample with 150,000 to 200,000 clones, around 94% of them seen once. The sequencing used peripheral blood, collected on day 0 of AZD1222 vaccination. These receptors came from an adult in good health.

V is TRBV28 and J is TRBJ1-3; perhaps TRBD1 as D (6 bases). The CDR3 loop spans 14 amino acids. Trimming cost V 6 bases and J 4 bases, with 13 bases left between them. Germline V gives CDR1 MDHEN, CDR2 SYDVKM. This CDR3 reads CASRNTGSGNTIYF. CDR3 DNA sequence: TGTGCCAGCAGAAACACAGGGTCCGGAAACACCATATATTTT.

This chain uses TRBV9 with TRBJ2-5; TRBD2 aligns across 9 bases. V dropped 0 bases and J dropped 2; count of bases not matched to a gene: 5. Germline loops: CDR1 SGDLS, CDR2 YYNGEE. The CDR3 extends over 16 amino acids. The CDR3 region is CASSVEASGIQETQYF. The CDR3 DNA sequence: TGTGCCAGCAGCGTAGAGGCTAGCGGGATACAAGAGACCCAGTACTTC.

The chain carries TRBV4-3 and TRBJ2-1, with 14 bases fitting TRBD2. Trimming took 1 base from V and 10 from J; bases not matched to a gene: 6. The germline gives CDR1 LGHNA, CDR2 YSLEER. This CDR3 has 16 residues. As DNA, the CDR3 is TGCGCCAGCAGCCAAGGACTAGCGGGGGGGTCGTACGAGCAGTTCTTC. Translated, it gives CASSQGLAGGSYEQFF.

The gene calls are TRBV6-2 or TRBV6-3 and TRBJ2-7; 9 bases are shared with TRBD2. This CDR3 has 15 amino acids. The V gene end was trimmed by 2 bases and the J gene end by 5 bases; junction bases not matched to a gene: 7. Germline V gene sequence: CDR1 MNHEY, CDR2 SVGEGT. The CDR3 DNA reads as TGTGCCAGCAGTTACCCGACTAGCGGTGCTGACGAGCAGTACTTC. This encodes CASSYPTSGADEQYF.

The chain links TRBV27 to TRBJ2-7; 9 positions match TRBD2. Germline values: CDR1 MNHEY, CDR2 SMNVEV (reference sequence). The CDR3 contains 15 residues. V dropped 2 bases and J dropped 0; count of bases not matched to a gene: 2. CDR3 DNA: TGTGCCAGCAGTTTAGTTAGCGGGGGCTCCTACGAGCAGTACTTC. Residues: CASSLVSGGSYEQYF.

The V and J genes are TRBV7-2 and TRBJ1-1; tentative D call: TRBD1 (6 bases). Germline CDR1 SGHTA, CDR2 FQGNSA. Trimming cost V 5 bases and J 4 bases, with 11 bases left between them. The CDR3 has 13 residues. The CDR3 here is CASSIQGPTEAFF. The CDR3 nucleotides are TGTGCCAGCAGCATACAGGGTCCCACTGAAGCTTTCTTT.

Details on this clone: Other DNA sequences within the sample encode an identical CDR3. The rearrangement uses TRBV12-3 or TRBV12-4 and TRBJ1-5, with a tentative D call TRBD1 (5 bases). The CDR3 contains 12 residues. The V end was cut by 4 bases, the J end by 4 bases, with 5 bases between. CDR3 sequence reads: CASSWGNQPQHF. The CDR3 DNA reads TGTGCCAGCAGTTGGGGGAATCAGCCCCAGCATTTT.